This T cell receptor (beta chain) is from a study of T cell responses to AZD1222 COVID-19 vaccine. General study results and limits: Following two doses of AZD1222, Spike-specific TCR breadth and depth rose. Possibly, clonal diversity was underestimated; donors were largely white British and included more females.

Concerning this clone: Antigen: not known.

Germline trimming cut 5 bases from V and 4 bases from J; bases unmatched to any gene: 5. CDR1 and CDR2 (germline): SGHRS, YFSETQ. The CDR3 extends over 14 amino acids. Measured with immunoSEQ multiplex PCR; TCRdb has only the in-frame clones, and not every one. The sample includes 100,000 to 120,000 clones, 82% of them seen just once. The chain uses TRBV5-1 and TRBJ1-3; TRBD1 agrees at 8 bases. The starting material was peripheral blood, obtained on day 0 of AZD1222 vaccination. The source is an adult in good health. CDR3 sequence reads: CASRPDRAGNTIYF. CDR3 nucleotides: TGCGCCAGCAGACCGGACAGGGCCGGAAACACCATATATTTT.